These 30 T cell receptor beta chains originate from one sample sequenced in a study of T cell responses to AZD1222 COVID-19 vaccine. Sequencing used immunoSEQ multiplex PCR; TCRdb keeps in-frame clones, though not all of them. The data contain 150,000 to 200,000 clones, roughly 90% of them singletons. The sample in question was peripheral blood, obtained on day 0 of AZD1222 vaccination. The receptors stem from an adult in good health.

The genes are TRBV24-1 and TRBJ2-1, with D perhaps TRBD2 (6 bases). The germline V gene has CDR1 KGHDR and CDR2 SFDVKD. There are 14 residues in the CDR3. Trimming took 5 bases from V and 5 from J, leaving 12 bases between them. In nucleotides, the CDR3 is TGTGCCACCAGTGGTGGTAGCGGAAACAATGAGCAGTTCTTC. Protein: CATSGGSGNNEQFF.

V usage is TRBV28 and J usage is TRBJ2-7; D may be TRBD2 (5 bases). This CDR3 spans 13 amino acids. From germline, CDR1 is MDHEN and CDR2 SYDVKM. Trimming left V 5 bases short and J 2 bases short, with 10 bases between. The chain's CDR3 is CASSHPGTYEQYF. DNA for the CDR3: TGTGCCAGCAGTCACCCCGGGACCTACGAGCAGTACTTC.

This chain connects TRBV25-1 to TRBJ2-1; 11 bases match TRBD2. CDR1 MGHDK and CDR2 SYGVNS come from the germline V gene. CDR3 length: 15 residues. V was pared by 4 bases and J by 5 bases, with 4 bases of the junction left unmatched. Here the CDR3 DNA reads TGTGCCAGCAGTGGACGACTAGCGGGGCACAATGAGCAGTTCTTC. Translating gives CASSGRLAGHNEQFF.

The genes are TRBV19 and TRBJ2-6, with a weak D call TRBD2 (6 bases). The CDR3 covers 15 residues. CDR1 is LNHDA, CDR2 SQIVND, per germline (reference sequence). The V gene lost 3 bases and the J gene lost 0 bases, with 6 bases spanning the gap. The CDR3 region is CASSIGGSGANVLTF. CDR3 coding DNA: TGTGCCAGTAGTATCGGGGGCTCTGGGGCCAACGTCCTGACTTTC.

V usage is TRBV23-1 and J usage is TRBJ1-5, with D tentatively TRBD1 (6 bases). TRBV23-1 qualifies as an ORF whose function is uncertain. V was shortened by 2 bases and J by 1 base, with 12 bases between the two germline ends. The CDR3 consists of 16 residues. The chain's CDR3 is CASSQDRRASNQPQHF. The CDR3 DNA reads as TGCGCCAGCAGTCAAGACAGGAGGGCGAGCAATCAGCCCCAGCATTTT.

The genes are TRBV11-1 and TRBJ2-5; D not certain. The length of the CDR3 is 12 residues. The germline CDR1 and CDR2 sequences are SGHAT and FQDESV (reference sequence). Trimming pared 3 bases from V and 2 bases from J, leaving 4 bases between. CDR3 nucleotide sequence: TGTGCCAGCAGCTTGAGACAAGAGACCCAGTACTTC. Translation: CASSLRQETQYF.

The chain combines TRBV27 with TRBJ1-6, with D unclear. Germline CDR1 is MNHEY and CDR2 is SMNVEV (reference sequence). This CDR3 contains 17 residues. V gave up 2 bases and J gave up 4 bases, with 15 bases separating them. This CDR3 is CASSLTNRPGYNSPLHF. In nucleotides, the CDR3 is TGTGCCAGCAGTTTAACCAACCGACCGGGGTATAATTCACCCCTCCACTTT.

The chain uses TRBV2 and TRBJ1-5; the match to TRBD1 covers 8 bases. This CDR3 comprises 16 residues. The V gene end was trimmed by 4 bases and the J gene end by 5 bases; junction bases not matched to a gene: 10. The germline CDR1 and CDR2 sequences are SNHLY and FYNNEI. The CDR3 coding sequence is TGTGCCAGCAGTGGGAACGGACAGGGTGATTATCAGCCCCAGCATTTT. Its translation: CASSGNGQGDYQPQHF.

The chain employs TRBV28 and TRBJ2-3; the D is unclear. V lost 2 bases and J 6 bases, leaving 6 bases between the germline ends. The CDR3 is made up of 12 amino acids. The germline V gene encodes CDR1 MDHEN and CDR2 SYDVKM. The CDR3 region is CASSLVGDTQYF. CDR3 in DNA: TGTGCCAGCAGTTTAGTGGGGGATACGCAGTATTTT.

The genes are TRBV25-1 and TRBJ1-1, with 9 positions matching TRBD1. CDR3 length equals 16 residues. CDR1 MGHDK and CDR2 SYGVNS come from the germline V gene. V trimming: 3 bases; J trimming: 3 bases; junction bases outside the gene matches: 8. CDR3 nucleotide sequence: TGTGCCAGCAGTGACATCCCGGGGACAGGGCACACTGAAGCTTTCTTT. It translates to CASSDIPGTGHTEAFF.

The chain carries TRBV7-9 and TRBJ1-1; no reliable D call. Germline V gene lookup returns CDR1 SEHNR and CDR2 FQNEAQ (reference sequence). Trimming took 1 base from V and 3 from J, leaving 6 bases between them. CDR3 length: 13 residues. In DNA form, the CDR3 reads TGTGCCAGCAGCTTAGAAAGGGACACTGAAGCTTTCTTT. Residues: CASSLERDTEAFF. The full variable domain, completed using reference TRBV7-9 and TRBJ1-1, is DTGVSQNPRHKITKRGQNVTFRCDPISEHNRLYWYRQTLGQGPEFLTYFQNEAQLEKSRLLSDRFSAERPKGSFSTLEIQRTEQGDSAMYLCASSLERDTEAFFGQGTRLTVV.

This rearrangement joins TRBV7-2 to TRBJ1-1; no clear D gene. This CDR3 is 15 amino acids long. Germline V gene data show CDR1 as SGHTA and CDR2 as FQGNSA. V gave up 1 base and J gave up 3 bases, with 12 bases separating them. CDR3 nucleotides: TGTGCCAGCAGCTTAGAAAGTGGCTCGGACACTGAAGCTTTCTTT. Encoded protein: CASSLESGSDTEAFF.

This chain uses TRBV7-9 with TRBJ1-4, with D uncertain. This CDR3 spans 12 amino acids. The ends were cut back, 5 bases at V and 4 bases at J, with 5 bases in the middle. The germline CDR1 and CDR2 sequences are SEHNR and FQNEAQ (reference sequence). In nucleotides, the CDR3 is TGTGCCAGCAGCAGGGTTAATGAAAAACTGTTTTTT. Amino acid sequence: CASSRVNEKLFF. The whole variable domain, filled in from reference TRBV7-9 and TRBJ1-4, reads DTGVSQNPRHKITKRGQNVTFRCDPISEHNRLYWYRQTLGQGPEFLTYFQNEAQLEKSRLLSDRFSAERPKGSFSTLEIQRTEQGDSAMYLCASSRVNEKLFFGSGTQLSVL.

As for this clone: At the DNA level, this CDR3 is encoded by other sequences in the same sample as well. The chain links TRBV30 to TRBJ1-5, with 8 nucleotides matching TRBD1. With 3 bases clipped from V and 7 bases from J, the junction kept 8 bases outside the gene matches. The CDR3 extends over 14 amino acids. From germline, CDR1 is GTSNPN and CDR2 SVGIG (reference sequence). The CDR3 DNA reads as TGTGCCTGGAGCGACGGACAGGGATACCAGCCCCAGCATTTT. Translation: CAWSDGQGYQPQHF.

The rearrangement joins TRBV7-2 to TRBJ2-1, with TRBD2 matching over 11 bases. This CDR3 region has 16 residues. The germline gives CDR1 SGHTA, CDR2 FQGNSA. V gave up 3 bases and J gave up 8 bases; unmatched junction bases: 9. CDR3 in DNA: TGTGCCAGCAGCTTCCGTAGCGGGGGGGCCGGGGATGAGCAGTTCTTC. Its protein is CASSFRSGGAGDEQFF. Based on the CDR3 plus reference TRBV7-2 and TRBJ2-1, the full variable domain is GAGVSQSPSNKVTEKGKDVELRCDPISGHTALYWYRQSLGQGLEFLIYFQGNSAPDKSGLPSDRFSAERTGGSVSTLTIQRTQQEDSAVYLCASSFRSGGAGDEQFFGPGTRLTVL.

V and J are TRBV19 and TRBJ1-1; D remains unclear. Trimming took off 11 bases at V and 3 bases at J, with 13 bases between the two ends. CDR1 LNHDA and CDR2 SQIVND come from the germline V gene (reference sequence). The CDR3 has 12 amino acids. CDR3: CASGEWDTEAFF. The CDR3 nucleotides are TGTGCCTCAGGCGAATGGGACACTGAAGCTTTCTTT.

CDR3 in DNA: TGTGCCAGCAGCTCCTGGGCTGGGGCCAACGTCCTGACTTTC. The encoded protein is CASSSWAGANVLTF. V gene TRBV5-6 combines with J gene TRBJ2-6, with unresolved D. Per germline, CDR1 SGHDT and CDR2 YYEEEE. The V end was cut by 3 bases, the J end by 2 bases, with 6 bases between. This CDR3 contains 14 residues.

The chain recombines TRBV19 with TRBJ1-6; weak D call: TRBD1 (6 bases). The CDR3 has 13 residues. Germline CDR1 and CDR2: LNHDA and SQIVND (reference sequence). V was shortened by 7 bases and J by 7 bases, with 11 bases between the two germline ends. The DNA of the CDR3 is TGTGCCAGTAAAAGGGACACAAATTCACCCCTCCACTTT. It codes for CASKRDTNSPLHF.

V is TRBV7-9 and J is TRBJ2-3; tentative D call: TRBD1 (6 bases). In germline, CDR1 is SEHNR, CDR2 FQNEAQ (reference sequence). V lost 3 bases and J 0 bases, leaving 13 bases between the germline ends. The CDR3 totals 16 residues. CDR3 coding DNA: TGTGCCAGCAGCTTTCCCAAGGACAGCAGCACAGATACGCAGTATTTT. This codes for CASSFPKDSSTDTQYF.

The CDR3, as DNA: TGCAGCGTTGGTCAGGGGGTCTACACAGATACGCAGTATTTT. Translated, it gives CSVGQGVYTDTQYF. The gene calls are TRBV29-1 and TRBJ2-3, with TRBD1 identical over 7 bases. Germline CDR1 and CDR2: SQVTM and ANQGSEA. This CDR3 is 14 amino acids long. V shed 4 bases, J shed 2 bases, and the junction held 6 bases outside the gene matches.

The chain employs TRBV6-5 and TRBJ1-1; 8 positions match TRBD1. Unmatched junction bases numbered 7, after V lost 6 bases and J lost 4 bases. CDR1 and CDR2 (germline): MNHEY, SVGAGI. The CDR3 runs to 14 residues. The CDR3, as DNA: TGTGCCAGCAGCGGACTACAGGGGGTCACTGAAGCTTTCTTT. Its protein is CASSGLQGVTEAFF.

This rearrangement joins TRBV5-4 to TRBJ1-6; the D gene is possibly TRBD1 (6 bases). CDR3 length equals 14 residues. Trimming pared 4 bases from V and 7 bases from J, leaving 12 bases between. Per germline, CDR1 SGHNT and CDR2 YYREEE (reference sequence). The CDR3 spells CASSTRTANSPLHF. The DNA of the CDR3 is TGTGCCAGCAGCACGCGGACAGCGAATTCACCCCTCCACTTT. The whole variable domain, remainder taken from reference TRBV5-4 and TRBJ1-6, is ETGVTQSPTHLIKTRGQQVTLRCSSQSGHNTVSWYQQALGQGPQFIFQYYREEENGRGNFPPRFSGLQFPNYSSELNVNALELDDSALYLCASSTRTANSPLHFGNGTRLTVT.

This chain joins TRBV7-3 and TRBJ2-3; 8 nucleotides agree with TRBD2. This CDR3 has 17 amino acids. Germline V gives CDR1 SGHTA, CDR2 FQGTGA. J was trimmed by 11 bases and V by 4 bases; bases with no gene match: 20. CDR3 in amino acids: CASSSPRGGGLEQVQYF. CDR3 bases: TGTGCCAGCAGCTCCCCACGGGGGGGTGGTTTGGAGCAGGTGCAGTATTTT.

This chain uses TRBV28 with TRBJ1-1; 7 nucleotides match TRBD1. The CDR3 is 15 residues long. Germline loops: CDR1 MDHEN, CDR2 SYDVKM. V lost 5 bases, J lost 5 bases, and 11 bases stayed unmatched. The CDR3 bases are TGTGCCAGCAGTATAAGGACAGGTGGGAAGACTGAAGCTTTCTTT. It translates to CASSIRTGGKTEAFF.

The chain is built from TRBV19 and TRBJ1-2; the D gene is possibly TRBD1 (5 bases). This CDR3 spans 13 amino acids. The V end was cut by 6 bases, the J end by 7 bases, with 15 bases between. CDR1 is LNHDA, CDR2 SQIVND, per germline (reference sequence). The CDR3 loop is CASSLRDRGGYTF. Here the CDR3 DNA reads TGTGCCAGTAGCCTCCGGGACCGAGGTGGCTACACCTTC. The complete variable domain, with remaining parts taken from reference TRBV19 and TRBJ1-2, reads DGGITQSPKYLFRKEGQNVTLSCEQNLNHDAMYWYRQDPGQGLRLIYYSQIVNDFQKGDIAEGYSVSREKKESFPLTVTSAQKNPTAFYLCASSLRDRGGYTFGSGTRLTVV.

The chain links TRBV12-3 or TRBV12-4 to TRBJ1-1; D unclear. The CDR3 has 13 amino acids. The V gene lost 0 bases and the J gene lost 7 bases, with 9 bases spanning the gap. CDR3 sequence: CASSLARRGEAFF. The CDR3 DNA reads as TGTGCCAGCAGTTTAGCGAGGCGGGGTGAAGCTTTCTTT.

This chain uses TRBV12-3 or TRBV12-4 with TRBJ1-2; D is unclear. The germline V and J ends were trimmed by 5 bases and 5 bases, with 12 bases remaining between them. This CDR3 region has 13 residues. CDR3 nucleotides: TGTGCCAGCAGTCCGACGACCCTATATGGCTACACCTTC. It encodes CASSPTTLYGYTF.

This sequence joins TRBV21-1 and TRBJ2-1; the D call in the table, TRBD2, was not verified against the DNA. TRBV21-1 is a pseudogene. The CDR3 runs 16 residues. The CDR3 region is CASSKAASGGYNEQFF. The CDR3 coding sequence is TGTGCCAGCAGCAAAGCGGCTAGCGGGGGGTACAATGAGCAGTTCTTC.

This chain joins TRBV11-3 and TRBJ2-1, with 8 bases matching TRBD2. The V gene end was trimmed by 1 base and the J gene end by 7 bases; junction bases not matched to a gene: 9. The germline V gene has CDR1 SGHNT and CDR2 YENEEA. This CDR3 has 16 amino acids. The CDR3 sequence: CASSLGGTRRRNEQFF. In DNA, the CDR3 is TGTGCCAGCAGCTTAGGCGGGACTAGGAGGCGGAATGAGCAGTTCTTC.

In its sample, this clone was seen once. The chain uses TRBV3-1 (or the pseudogene TRBV3-2) and TRBJ2-1, with 14 bases that match TRBD2. CDR3 length equals 17 residues. Germline V gives CDR1 LGHDT, CDR2 YNNKEL (reference sequence). The ends lost 0 bases at V and 8 bases at J; junction bases unmatched: 6. CDR3 in amino acids: CASSQEGGLAGVYEQFF. CDR3 bases: TGTGCCAGCAGCCAAGAGGGGGGACTAGCGGGAGTCTATGAGCAGTTCTTC.